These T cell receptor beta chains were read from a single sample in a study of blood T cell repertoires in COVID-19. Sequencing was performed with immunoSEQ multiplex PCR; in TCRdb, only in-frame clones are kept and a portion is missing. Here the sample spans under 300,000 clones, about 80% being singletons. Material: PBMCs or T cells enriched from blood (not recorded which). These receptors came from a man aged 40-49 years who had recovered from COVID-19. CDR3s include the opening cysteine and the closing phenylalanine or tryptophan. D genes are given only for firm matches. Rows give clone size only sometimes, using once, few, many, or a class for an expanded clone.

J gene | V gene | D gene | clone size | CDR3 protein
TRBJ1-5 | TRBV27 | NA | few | CASSQTVLAGNQPQHF
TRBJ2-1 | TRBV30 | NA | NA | CAWKALAPSYNEQFF
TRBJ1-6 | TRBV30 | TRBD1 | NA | CAWGGQGSSPLHF
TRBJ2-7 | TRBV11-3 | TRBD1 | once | CASSLGQGANEQYF
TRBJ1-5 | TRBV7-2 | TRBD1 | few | CASSQGQASNQPQHF
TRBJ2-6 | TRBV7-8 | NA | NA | CASSSLLRARGANVLTF
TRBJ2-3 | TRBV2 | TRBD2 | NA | CASRGGGARIDTQYF
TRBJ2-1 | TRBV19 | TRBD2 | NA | CASRSGSSYNEQFF
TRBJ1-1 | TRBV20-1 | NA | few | CSASGGRGNTEAFF
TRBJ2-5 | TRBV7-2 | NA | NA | CASSLAHSPTLETQYF
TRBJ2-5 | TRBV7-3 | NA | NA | CASSLTGTLAETQYF
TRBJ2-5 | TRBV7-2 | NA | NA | CASSLEAVVGTQYF
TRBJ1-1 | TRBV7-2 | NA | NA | CASSRQENTEAFF
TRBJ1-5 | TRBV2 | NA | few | CASSGSSVQYSNQPQHF
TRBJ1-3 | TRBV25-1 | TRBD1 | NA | CASSEEGARDTIYF
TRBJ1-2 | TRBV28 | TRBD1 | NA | CASSATTGTGYGYTF
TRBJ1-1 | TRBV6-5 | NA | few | CASRWDNEAFF
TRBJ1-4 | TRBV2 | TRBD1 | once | CASRRQGERTEKLFF
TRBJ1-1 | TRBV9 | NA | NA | CASSHSGTEAFF
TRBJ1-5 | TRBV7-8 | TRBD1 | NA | CASSSGQGAWNQPQHF
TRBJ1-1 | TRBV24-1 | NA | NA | CATSVTGNTEAFF
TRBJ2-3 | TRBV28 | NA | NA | CASIRAVTQYF
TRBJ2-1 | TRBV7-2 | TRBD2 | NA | CASSYPQRGGRDEQFF
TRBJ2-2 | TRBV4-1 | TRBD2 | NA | CASSQGLAGGPGTGELFF
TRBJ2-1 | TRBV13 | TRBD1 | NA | CASSQQGALKDEQFF